The 9 T cell receptor beta chains below were found in one sample sequenced in a study of OX40 agonist ivuxolimab in advanced cancers. Library construction relied on the immunoSEQ multiplex PCR assay. As stored in TCRdb, this immuneACCESS dataset retains in-frame rearrangements with V and J assigned. A fraction of the clones does not appear; measured against another copy, unresolved V genes explain less than half of the discrepancy, and the remainder lacks a known reason. The sample table records 85,000 or so clones; about 86% of these occur just once. The leading ten clones occupy 1.5% to 2.5% of the sample. The sample here was CD4+ or CD8+ T cells sorted from blood, taken in a trial of the OX40 agonist ivuxolimab. These receptors were collected from an adult with an advanced solid tumor such as melanoma, head and neck, liver or kidney cancer.

This chain links TRBV4-1 with TRBJ2-2; 9 nucleotides line up with TRBD2. The CDR3 has 16 amino acids. Germline CDR1 is MGHRA and CDR2 is YSYEKL. The V gene end was trimmed by 3 bases and the J gene end by 5 bases; junction bases not matched to a gene: 7. CDR3 amino acids: CASSHSAGGGTGELFF. The CDR3 DNA follows: TGCGCCAGCAGCCATTCAGCGGGGGGCGGGACCGGGGAGCTGTTTTTT.

This clone was counted once. CDR3 in amino acids: CASSLEWTGGLTNEKLFF. The CDR3 region has the DNA TGTGCCAGCAGCTTAGAATGGACAGGGGGCTTAACTAATGAAAAACTGTTTTTT. The chain combines TRBV13 with TRBJ1-4; 11 bases align to TRBD1. Trimming at V came to 1 base and at J to 1 base, leaving 5 bases not matched to a gene. Germline V gene sequence: CDR1 PRHDT, CDR2 FYEKMQ (reference sequence). The CDR3 extends over 18 amino acids. The full variable domain, with the rest looked up from reference TRBV13 and TRBJ1-4, is AAGVIQSPRHLIKEKRETATLKCYPIPRHDTVYWYQQGPGQDPQFLISFYEKMQSDKGSIPDRFSAQQFSDYHSELNMSSLELGDSALYFCASSLEWTGGLTNEKLFFGSGTQLSVL.

This rearrangement joins TRBV5-1 to TRBJ1-1, with D hard to call. Looked up from germline, CDR1 is SGHRS and CDR2 is YFSETQ. The V end was cut by 0 bases, the J end by 4 bases, with 13 bases between. The CDR3 is 15 residues long. Here the CDR3 reads CASSLALGKGTEAFF. The CDR3 DNA reads TGCGCCAGCAGCTTGGCACTGGGAAAGGGCACTGAAGCTTTCTTT.

The chain carries TRBV4-1 and TRBJ1-6, with 7 bases matching TRBD1. The CDR3 is 19 residues long. The J segment lost 3 bases and the V segment lost 3 bases, leaving 14 bases of the junction unmatched. The V gene's germline CDR1 is MGHRA and CDR2 YSYEKL. The CDR3 reads CASSHGLSWDSYYNSPLHF. CDR3 DNA sequence: TGCGCCAGCAGCCACGGCCTGAGTTGGGACAGTTACTATAATTCACCCCTCCACTTT.

The chain is built from TRBV19 and TRBJ1-4, with D perhaps matching TRBD1 (5 bases). The CDR3 contains 13 residues. Trimming took 9 bases from V and 8 from J, leaving 16 bases between them. Germline loops: CDR1 LNHDA, CDR2 SQIVND (reference sequence). The CDR3 reads CASSTGRREKLFF. DNA of the CDR3: TGTGCCAGCTCTACAGGCCGACGGGAAAAACTGTTTTTT.

V usage is TRBV11-1 and J usage is TRBJ2-4; weak D call: TRBD2 (5 bases). This CDR3 comprises 14 residues. Between the trimmed V and J ends, which lost 3 bases and 4 bases, there was a span of 10 bases. Germline V lookup: CDR1 SGHAT, CDR2 FQDESV (reference sequence). Here the CDR3 reads CASSFRGEKNIQYF. CDR3 DNA sequence: TGTGCCAGCAGCTTCCGGGGTGAGAAAAACATTCAGTACTTC.

The genes are TRBV5-1 and TRBJ2-3, with D unresolved. The CDR3 covers 14 residues. V lost 6 bases and J lost 0, with 11 bases in between. The germline V gene encodes CDR1 SGHRS and CDR2 YFSETQ. CDR3 nucleotides: TGCGCCAGCACCGACGGGTACAGCACAGATACGCAGTATTTT. It translates to CASTDGYSTDTQYF.

J is TRBJ2-7 and V is TRBV13, with 9 bases matching TRBD1. The CDR3 sequence is 15 residues long. The germline gives CDR1 PRHDT, CDR2 FYEKMQ (reference sequence). V was pared by 5 bases and J by 0 bases, with 5 bases of the junction left unmatched. The CDR3 sequence: CASSPRTGASYEQYF. CDR3 DNA sequence: TGTGCCAGCAGCCCGAGGACAGGGGCCTCCTACGAGCAGTACTTC.

This chain connects TRBV7-2 to TRBJ1-2, with D tentatively TRBD1 (5 bases). V dropped 5 bases and J dropped 4 bases, with 17 bases sitting between them. CDR3 length: 15 residues. The V gene's germline CDR1 is SGHTA and CDR2 FQGNSA. This CDR3 is CASSTPGRGGYGYTF. CDR3 sequence (DNA): TGTGCCAGCAGCACCCCGGGGCGGGGAGGCTATGGCTACACCTTC.